These 29 T cell receptor beta chains share one sample of origin, sequenced in a study of blood T cells in healthy people across ages. Through a sample-barcoded 5' primer and a J-beta primer mix, a second PCR was run for about 6 to 11 cycles. TCRdb ran MiXCR on the 5' RACE reads and lists one entry per CDR3 protein. This table holds 630,000 or so distinct CDR3 sequences, about 30% found once. What was sequenced was blood. The source of these receptors is a woman over 75 in good health.

The genes are TRBV6-1 and TRBJ2-5; D uncertain. The germline V and J ends were trimmed by 6 bases and 5 bases, with 13 bases remaining between them. From germline, CDR1 is MNHNS and CDR2 SASEGT. This CDR3 comprises 13 residues. The CDR3 loop is CASRRLKGETQYF. The CDR3 DNA reads TGTGCCAGCAGGAGACTCAAAGGGGAGACCCAGTACTTC.

The chain has TRBV7-2 and TRBJ2-5, with a possible D match to TRBD2 (6 bases). The length of the CDR3 is 16 residues. Trimming took off 1 base at V and 0 bases at J, with 12 bases between the two ends. Per germline, CDR1 SGHTA and CDR2 FQGNSA. CDR3 in DNA: TGTGCCAGCAGCTTAGAAGGCGCGGGAAACCAAGAGACCCAGTACTTC. It yields the protein CASSLEGAGNQETQYF.

The genes are TRBV18 and TRBJ2-5, with 7 bases identical to TRBD2. The J call is doubtful: the DNA matches TRBJ2-1 better. CDR3 length: 16 amino acids. Germline assignment: CDR1 KGHSH and CDR2 LQKENI. In DNA, the CDR3 is TGTGCCAGCTCAACCCGGGCTAGCGGTTATCAAGAGACCCAGTTCTTC. Protein: CASSTRASGYQETQFF.

A note on this clonotype: Germline and junction disagree at one end, which may indicate a read error. The J gene is TRBJ1-1, the V gene TRBV3-1; 8 bases agree with TRBD1. Germline V lookup: CDR1 LGHDT, CDR2 YNNKEL (reference sequence). This CDR3 comprises 15 residues. The CDR3 sequence: CAGSQGGQVNTEAFF. The DNA of the CDR3 is TGTGCCGGCAGCCAAGGGGGACAGGTTAACACTGAAGCTTTCTTT.

This clonotype showed up just once. The chain links TRBV29-1 to TRBJ2-3; D is perhaps TRBD2 (6 bases). Germline V gene sequence: CDR1 SQVTM, CDR2 ANQGSEA. V was pared by 6 bases and J by 0 bases, with 22 bases between. This CDR3 is 17 amino acids long. CDR3 bases: TGCAGCGTGGTTCTTCCTGGCGGGGCCCCTAGCACAGATACGCAGTATTTT. It specifies CSVVLPGGAPSTDTQYF.

This clonotype has only a few counts. This chain uses TRBV20-1 with TRBJ1-6; weak D call: TRBD1 (5 bases). The CDR3 spans 12 residues. Trimming took 4 bases from V and 8 from J, leaving 9 bases between them. Per germline, CDR1 DFQATT and CDR2 SNEGSKA (reference sequence). This chain's CDR3 is CSATGRDSPLHF. CDR3 nucleotide sequence: TGCAGTGCTACAGGGCGAGATTCACCCCTCCACTTT.

This clonotype was counted only a few times. The chain carries TRBV15 and TRBJ2-7, with D perhaps matching TRBD1 (7 bases). The CDR3 contains 16 residues. With 0 bases removed from V and 6 bases from J, the gap between germline ends came to 18 bases. CDR1 is LNHNV, CDR2 YYDKDF, per germline (reference sequence). DNA for the CDR3: TGTGCCACCAGCAGAGAGGAGGGGGCCCAACCCCCCGAGCAGTACTTC. The encoded protein is CATSREEGAQPPEQYF.

Of note for this clonotype: A read error is possible here, since a much larger clone lies one base away. The rearrangement joins TRBV4-2 to TRBJ2-5; D possibly uses TRBD1 or TRBD2 (6 bases each). Germline V gene sequence: CDR1 LGHNA, CDR2 YNFKEQ. V was clipped by 1 base and J by 2 bases, with 14 bases between them. The CDR3 is 16 amino acids. The CDR3 nucleotides read TGTGCCAGCAGCCAAGGCTGGGGGGCCTTACAAGAGACCCAGTACTTC. Translation gives CASSQGWGALQETQYF.

The CDR3: CASSALPGQGTEKLFF. CDR3 in DNA: TGTGCCAGCAGCGCTCTCCCGGGGCAGGGGACCGAAAAACTGTTTTTT. The genes are TRBV7-9 and TRBJ1-4; perhaps TRBD1 as D (6 bases). The CDR3 is made up of 16 amino acids. V lost 5 bases, J lost 8 bases, and 21 bases lay in between. Germline assignment: CDR1 SEHNR and CDR2 FQNEAQ (reference sequence). Together with reference TRBV7-9 and TRBJ1-4, the CDR3 gives the full variable domain: DTGVSQNPRHKITKRGQNVTFRCDPISEHNRLYWYRQTLGQGPEFLTYFQNEAQLEKSRLLSDRFSAERPKGSFSTLEIQRTEQGDSAMYLCASSALPGQGTEKLFFGSGTQLSVL.

This clonotype has a handful of counts. The V call is TRBV10-2, the J call TRBJ1-5; D perhaps matches TRBD1 (6 bases). Germline V gene sequence: CDR1 WSHSY, CDR2 SAAADI. V was pared by 2 bases and J by 1 base, with 9 bases between. The CDR3 has 15 amino acids. The CDR3 bases are TGCGCCAGCAGTGAGGCTACAGGGAGCAATCAGCCCCAGCATTTT. It is translated as CASSEATGSNQPQHF.

The V call is TRBV10-3, the J call TRBJ2-4; 7 bases match TRBD1. The assigned J gene may be wrong: the sequence end matches TRBJ2-7 better. The CDR3 spans 12 residues. CDR1 is ENHRY and CDR2 is SYGVKD in the germline V gene. The CDR3 is CATGQDFYEQYF. CDR3 nucleotides: TGTGCCACCGGACAGGATTTCTACGAGCAGTACTTC.

About this clonotype itself: It may be a read error: a sequence one base away is much more abundant. The rearrangement links TRBV29-1 to TRBJ1-4; D possibly corresponds to TRBD1 (5 bases). Germline V lookup: CDR1 SQVTM, CDR2 ANQGSEA. CDR3 length: 12 amino acids. V shed 4 bases and J shed 8 bases, with 11 bases lying between them. The CDR3 DNA follows: TGCAGCGTTGCAGAGCCAGGGGAAAAACTGTTTTTT. This encodes CSVAEPGEKLFF.

The table lists this clonotype with many counts. The chain is built from TRBV5-1 and TRBJ2-5; 13 bases line up with TRBD2. Germline CDR1 SGHRS, CDR2 YFSETQ. The CDR3 totals 14 residues. J was trimmed by 7 bases and V by 0 bases; bases with no gene match: 0. The CDR3 region has the DNA TGCGCCAGCAGCTTGGGGACTAGCGGGGGGACCCAGTACTTC. Protein: CASSLGTSGGTQYF.

Worth noting for this clonotype: A much bigger clone sits one base away, suggesting this may be a read error. The CDR3 is CASSQNRDGSYEQYF. In DNA, the CDR3 is TGTGCCAGCAGCCAGAACCGGGACGGCTCCTACGAGCAGTACTTC. The rearrangement joins TRBV4-2 to TRBJ2-7; D tentatively reads TRBD1 or TRBD2 (5 bases each). The V end was cut by 3 bases, the J end by 0 bases, with 12 bases between. The V gene's germline CDR1 is LGHNA and CDR2 YNFKEQ. The length of the CDR3 is 15 residues.

The sample holds many counts of this clonotype. The chain joins TRBV7-2 to TRBJ1-4; tentatively, D is TRBD1 (5 bases). CDR1 is SGHTA and CDR2 is FQGNSA in the germline V gene. The CDR3 has 14 residues. Trimming removed 5 bases from V and 8 bases from J, with 15 bases in between. The CDR3 spells CASSLGGFEEKLFF. As DNA, the CDR3 is TGTGCCAGCAGCCTCGGGGGGTTTGAGGAAAAACTGTTTTTT.

This clonotype was seen at least ten times. The chain combines TRBV27 with TRBJ2-7, with 8 bases fitting TRBD1. Germline-derived CDR1 and CDR2 are MNHEY and SMNVEV (reference sequence). The CDR3 consists of 14 residues. J lost 3 bases, V lost 5 bases, and 6 bases had no gene match. CDR3 sequence: CASSRTGPFYEQYF. In nucleotides, the CDR3 is TGTGCCAGCAGTCGGACAGGGCCCTTCTACGAGCAGTACTTC.

The table lists this clonotype with many counts. The genes are TRBV30 and TRBJ1-2; TRBD1 matches at 8 bases. The CDR3 length is 11 residues. Germline V CDR1 and CDR2: GTSNPN, SVGIG (reference sequence). V gave up 3 bases and J gave up 12 bases; unmatched junction bases: 6. CDR3 residues: CAWSLRGRDTF. The CDR3 DNA reads as TGTGCCTGGAGCCTCAGGGGGCGCGACACCTTC. Using reference TRBV30 and TRBJ1-2 for the parts outside the CDR3, the full variable domain is SQTIHQWPATLVQPVGSPLSLECTVEGTSNPNLYWYRQAAGRGLQLLFYSVGIGQISSEVPQNLSASRPQDRQFILSSKKLLLSDSGFYLCAWSLRGRDTFGSGTRLTVV.

Comment on this clonotype: Since a much larger clone is just one base distant, this may be a read error. The chain recombines TRBV4-3 with TRBJ2-5, with 10 bases lining up with TRBD2. The CDR3 has 16 amino acids. The germline V gene has CDR1 LGHNA and CDR2 YSLEER. Unmatched junction bases numbered 13, after V lost 1 base and J lost 11 bases. CDR3 loop: CASSQGRTSGFNEQYF. In DNA, the CDR3 is TGCGCCAGCAGCCAAGGGAGGACTAGCGGATTCAATGAGCAGTACTTC.

At least ten counts were recorded for this clonotype. This chain uses TRBV20-1 with TRBJ2-5, with 11 bases lining up with TRBD2. The CDR3 extends over 14 amino acids. The J segment lost 5 bases and the V segment lost 5 bases, leaving 7 bases of the junction unmatched. Germline CDR1 reads DFQATT; CDR2 reads SNEGSKA (reference sequence). The CDR3 spells CSASLAGGLETQYF. The CDR3 DNA reads as TGCAGTGCTTCCCTAGCGGGGGGTTTGGAGACCCAGTACTTC.

This clonotype came up a few times. The chain combines TRBV5-1 with TRBJ1-1, with D perhaps TRBD1 (6 bases). CDR3 size: 15 residues. Germline loops: CDR1 SGHRS, CDR2 YFSETQ. The V end lost 4 bases, the J end lost 0 bases, and 13 bases lay between the germline ends. The CDR3 region is CASSPGDVMNTEAFF. CDR3 nucleotides: TGCGCCAGCAGCCCAGGGGACGTGATGAACACTGAAGCTTTCTTT.

V and J are TRBV5-1 and TRBJ1-1; 11 bases fit TRBD1. Germline V gene lookup returns CDR1 SGHRS and CDR2 YFSETQ. The length of the CDR3 is 18 residues. J gave up 0 bases and V 7 bases, and 14 bases lay outside the gene matches. In DNA, the CDR3 is TGCGCCAGCCGACAAACCTTCGGGACAGGGGGTCTGAACACTGAAGCTTTCTTT. It translates to CASRQTFGTGGLNTEAFF.

This clonotype was seen repeatedly, ten times or more. The chain combines TRBV6-2 or TRBV6-3 with TRBJ2-1; TRBD1 matches at 7 bases. Germline lookup yields CDR1 MNHEY and CDR2 SVGEGT. The V gene end was trimmed by 7 bases and the J gene end by 7 bases; junction bases not matched to a gene: 1. The CDR3 has 11 amino acids. CDR3 in DNA: TGTGCCAGCAACAGGGGAAATGAGCAGTTCTTC. Encoded protein: CASNRGNEQFF.

This clonotype came up a few times. The chain is built from TRBV7-3 and TRBJ2-5; 9 bases are a match to TRBD2. V lost 5 bases to trimming and J lost 11 bases; unmatched junction nucleotides: 15. The CDR3 length is 15 residues. Germline CDR1 SGHTA, CDR2 FQGTGA. The CDR3 loop reads CASSLQAGGYNEQYF. CDR3 nucleotides: TGTGCCAGCAGCCTACAAGCGGGGGGATACAATGAGCAGTACTTC.

The CDR3: CSAEGYREAKNIQYF. CDR3 sequence (DNA): TGCAGTGCCGAGGGGTACAGGGAAGCCAAAAACATTCAGTACTTC. The chain is built from TRBV20-1 and TRBJ2-4; TRBD1 might be the D (6 bases). Germline CDR1 is DFQATT and CDR2 is SNEGSKA (reference sequence). This CDR3 comprises 15 residues. V lost 6 bases to trimming and J lost 0 bases, with 15 bases between them.

The chain links TRBV4-1 to TRBJ2-3; 9 nucleotides line up with TRBD2. The germline CDR1 and CDR2 sequences are MGHRA and YSYEKL. V shed 0 bases and J 3 bases; nucleotides not matched to a gene: 7. CDR3 length: 17 residues. CDR3 sequence reads: CASSQDPLAGTTDTQYF. In nucleotides, the CDR3 is TGCGCCAGCAGCCAAGACCCCCTAGCGGGAACGACAGATACGCAGTATTTT.

This clonotype came up many times. The genes are TRBV20-1 and TRBJ2-1; TRBD2 might be the D (6 bases). CDR3 length: 15 residues. Trimming pared 3 bases from V and 8 bases from J, leaving 20 bases between. Germline CDR1 is DFQATT and CDR2 is SNEGSKA (reference sequence). The CDR3 region is CSASEGTPGGDEQFF. In DNA, the CDR3 is TGCAGTGCTAGTGAGGGGACCCCAGGCGGGGATGAGCAGTTCTTC.

Concerning this clonotype itself: A much larger clone is a single base away; this may be a read error. The chain has TRBV20-1 and TRBJ2-5, with D hard to call. Germline V gene lookup returns CDR1 DFQATT and CDR2 SNEGSKA (reference sequence). This CDR3 region has 11 residues. Between the trimmed V and J ends, which lost 6 bases and 11 bases, there was a span of 16 bases. Written as DNA, the CDR3 is TGCAGTGCCGCATCCCACGATGAGCAGTACTTC. This sequence encodes CSAASHDEQYF.

As concerns this clonotype: A read error may be the cause here, since a much bigger clone is one base away. This sequence joins TRBV9 and TRBJ2-3, with TRBD2 identical over 9 bases. This CDR3 is 15 amino acids long. Germline-derived CDR1 and CDR2 are SGDLS and YYNGEE. The DNA of the CDR3 is TGTACCAGCAGCGGACGAGGGACTAGCTTAGATACGCAGTATTTT. Residues: CTSSGRGTSLDTQYF.

This clonotype was found many times. V is TRBV25-1 and J is TRBJ1-1; the match to TRBD1 covers 7 bases. The CDR3 extends over 14 amino acids. V was pared by 7 bases and J by 0 bases, with 5 bases of the junction left unmatched. Germline CDR1 MGHDK, CDR2 SYGVNS. The CDR3 reads CASNRQGMNTEAFF. CDR3 bases: TGTGCCAGCAATCGACAGGGTATGAACACTGAAGCTTTCTTT.